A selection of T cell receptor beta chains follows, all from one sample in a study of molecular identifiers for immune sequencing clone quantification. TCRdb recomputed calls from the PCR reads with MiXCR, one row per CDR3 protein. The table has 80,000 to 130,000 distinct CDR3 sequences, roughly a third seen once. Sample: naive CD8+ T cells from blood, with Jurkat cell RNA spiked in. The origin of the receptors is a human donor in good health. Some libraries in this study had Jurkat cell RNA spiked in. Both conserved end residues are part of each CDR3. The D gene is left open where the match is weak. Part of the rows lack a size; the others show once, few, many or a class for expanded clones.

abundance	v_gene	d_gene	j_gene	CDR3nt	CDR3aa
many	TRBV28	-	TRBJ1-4	TGTGCCAGCAGCCCCGACAGGACTAATGAAAAACTGTTTTTT	CASSPDRTNEKLFF
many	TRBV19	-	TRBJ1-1	TGTGCCAGTAGCGCCAGCCTAAACACTGAAGCTTTCTTT	CASSASLNTEAFF
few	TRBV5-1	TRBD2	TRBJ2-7	TGCGCCAGCAGCTTACCGGGACTAGCACACGAGCAGTACTTC	CASSLPGLAHEQYF
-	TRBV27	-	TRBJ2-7	TGTGCCAGCAGTACGGGGAACGAGCAGTACTTC	CASSTGNEQYF
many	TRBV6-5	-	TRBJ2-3	TGTGCCAGCAGTTACTCGATCGGGATGGGAGGTTTCACAGATACGCAGTATTTT	CASSYSIGMGGFTDTQYF
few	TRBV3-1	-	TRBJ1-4	TGTGCCAGCAGCCAAGGTGGGACCTTGGATGAAAAACTGTTTTTT	CASSQGGTLDEKLFF
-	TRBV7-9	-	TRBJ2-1	TGTGCCAGCAGCTTAGCGCCTGAGCAGTTCTTC	CASSLAPEQFF
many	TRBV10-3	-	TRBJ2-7	TGTGCCATCAGTGACGGCGCCTACGAGCAGTACTTC	CAISDGAYEQYF
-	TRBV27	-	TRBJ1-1	TGTGCCAGCAGTTCGGGGATTTCTTTTACTGAAGCTTTCTTT	CASSSGISFTEAFF
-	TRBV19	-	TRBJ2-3	TGTGCCAGTAGTATTGTTGGCACAGATACGCAGTATTTT	CASSIVGTDTQYF
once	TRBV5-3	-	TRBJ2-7	TGTGCCAGCAGCTTGGGCCAGATAGCCTACGAGCAGTACTTC	CASSLGQIAYEQYF
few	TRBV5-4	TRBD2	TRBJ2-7	TGTGCCAGCAGCTTGTATAGGACTAGGGACTACGAGCAGTACTTC	CASSLYRTRDYEQYF
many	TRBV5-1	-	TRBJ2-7	TGCGCCAGCAGCTCGGGGACCTACGAGCAGTACTTC	CASSSGTYEQYF
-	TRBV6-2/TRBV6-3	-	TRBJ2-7	TGTGCCCGCAGTCACAGCTACGAGCAGTACTTC	CARSHSYEQYF
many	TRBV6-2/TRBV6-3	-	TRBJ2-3	TGTGCCAGCAGTTCCGGGGACACCAACACAGATACGCAGTATTTT	CASSSGDTNTDTQYF
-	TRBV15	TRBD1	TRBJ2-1	TGTGCCACCAGCAGAGGACGACAGGGGTTCTACAATGAGCAGTTCTTC	CATSRGRQGFYNEQFF
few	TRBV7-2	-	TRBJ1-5	TGTGCCAGCAGCTTACACTATAGCAGTCAGCCCCAGCATTTT	CASSLHYSSQPQHF
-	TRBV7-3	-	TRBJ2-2	TGTGCCAGCAGCCCGGACCCCCGGGCCGGGGAGCTGTTTTTT	CASSPDPRAGELFF
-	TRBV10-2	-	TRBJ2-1	TGCGCCAGCGAGGCAGGGGATAGCTACAATGAGCAGTTCTTC	CASEAGDSYNEQFF
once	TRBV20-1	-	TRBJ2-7	TGCAGTGCTAGAGTTGAGGGTTACGAGCAGAACTTC	CSARVEGYEQNF
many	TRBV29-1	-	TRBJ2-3	TGCAGCGTTGAAGATACATCAGATACGCAGTATTTT	CSVEDTSDTQYF
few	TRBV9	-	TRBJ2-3	TGTGCCAGCAGCGTAGACCGCACAGATACGCAGTATTTT	CASSVDRTDTQYF
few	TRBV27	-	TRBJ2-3	TGTGCCAGCAGTCCTCTAGGGGGCACAGATACGCAGTATTTT	CASSPLGGTDTQYF
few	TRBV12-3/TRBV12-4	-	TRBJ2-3	TGTGCCAGCAGTACCTTGGGACAAACTACAGATACGCAGTATTTT	CASSTLGQTTDTQYF
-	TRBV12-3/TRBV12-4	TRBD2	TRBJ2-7	TGTGCCAGCAGGAAGGGACTAGCGTACTACGAGCAGTACTTC	CASRKGLAYYEQYF
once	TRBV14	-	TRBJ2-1	TGTGCCAGCAGCCAATTCCAGAGCTCCTACAATGAGCAGATCTTC	CASSQFQSSYNEQIF
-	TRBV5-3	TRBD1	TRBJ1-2	TGTGCCAGCTGCTTGGGACAGGGGGCAGATGGCTACACCTTC	CASCLGQGADGYTF
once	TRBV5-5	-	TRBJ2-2	TGTGCCAGCAGCTTGTGGGGTCCCGGGGAGCTGATATTT	CASSLWGPGELIF
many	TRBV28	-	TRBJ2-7	TGTGCCAGCAGCTCGCAGGGTCTAGGCTACGAGCAGTACTTC	CASSSQGLGYEQYF
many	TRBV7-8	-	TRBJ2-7	TGTGCCAGCAGCTTAGAGGGAGGGGGCTTCGAGCAGTACTTC	CASSLEGGGFEQYF
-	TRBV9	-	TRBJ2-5	TGTGCCAGCAGCGTAGGGCTGGCGTACCAAGAGACCCAGTACTTC	CASSVGLAYQETQYF
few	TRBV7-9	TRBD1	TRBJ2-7	TGTGCCAGCAGCCCCTGGGGACAGGGGCACGAGCAGTACTTC	CASSPWGQGHEQYF
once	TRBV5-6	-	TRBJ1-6	TGTGCCAGCAGCTTAGTAACAAGCAATTCACCCCTCCACTTT	CASSLVTSNSPLHF
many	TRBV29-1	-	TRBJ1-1	TGCAGCGTTCGGGGGCTCGGGACTGAAGCTTTCTTT	CSVRGLGTEAFF
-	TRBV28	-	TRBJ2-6	TGTGCCAGCAGTGGCGGATTCTCTGGGGCCAACGTCCTGACTTTC	CASSGGFSGANVLTF
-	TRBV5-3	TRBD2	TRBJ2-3	TGTGCCAGCAGCTTGGATGCGGGAGTGACAGATACGCTGTATTTT	CASSLDAGVTDTLYF
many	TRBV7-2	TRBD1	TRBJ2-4	TGTGCCAGCAGCTCTTCTCTTTGGGCTGGACAGGAAAAAAACATTCAGTACTTC	CASSSSLWAGQEKNIQYF
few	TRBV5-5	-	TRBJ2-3	TGTGCCAGCAGCTTGCGGGACCCAGATACGCAGTATTTT	CASSLRDPDTQYF
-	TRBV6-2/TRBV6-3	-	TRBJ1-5	TGTGCCAGCAGCTACGGGCTACTCCCCAATCAGCCCCAGCATTTT	CASSYGLLPNQPQHF
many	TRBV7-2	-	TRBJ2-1	TGTGCCAGCAGCTTAGGTTTTGTGGTACACAATGAGCAGTTCTTC	CASSLGFVVHNEQFF
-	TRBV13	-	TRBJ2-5	TGTGCCAGCAGCTCCCCCCCGCATCAAGAGACCCAGTACTTC	CASSSPPHQETQYF
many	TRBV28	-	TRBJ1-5	TGTGCCAGCAGTTTCCCAGTCAATCAGCCCCAGCATTTT	CASSFPVNQPQHF
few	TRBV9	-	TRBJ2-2	TGTGCCAGCAGCGTAGCCCTTAGGACGGCGAACACCGGGGAGCTGTTTTTT	CASSVALRTANTGELFF
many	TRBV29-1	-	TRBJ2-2	TGCAGCGTTGATGGGTGGACCGGGGAGCTGTTTTTT	CSVDGWTGELFF
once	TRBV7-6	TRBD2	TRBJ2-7	TGTGCCAGCAGCTTAGAACTGGGGCCTAGCGGATACTACGAGCAGTACTTC	CASSLELGPSGYYEQYF
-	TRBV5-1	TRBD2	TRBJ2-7	TGCGCCAGCAGGGCTAGCGGGAGACCGGACGAGCAGTACTTC	CASRASGRPDEQYF